The 16 T cell receptor beta chains reported below all come from one sample, sequenced in a study of blood T cell repertoires in COVID-19. TCRdb's table, derived via immunoSEQ multiplex PCR, lists solely in-frame clones and lacks some. The sample lists 90,000 to 120,000 clones; around four fifths were seen once. The sample consisted of peripheral blood. Source of these receptors: a man aged 70-80 years with acute or convalescent COVID-19.

This clone has just one count. The chain links TRBV11-2 to TRBJ2-7; 8 nucleotides agree with TRBD2. Germline loops: CDR1 SGHAT, CDR2 FQNNGV. V gave up 1 base and J gave up 4 bases; unmatched junction bases: 3. The CDR3 runs to 14 residues. The DNA of the CDR3 is TGTGCCAGCAGCTTAGTCACTAGCGGATACGAGCAGTACTTC. It codes for CASSLVTSGYEQYF.

The genes are TRBV5-5 and TRBJ2-7, with a weak D call TRBD2 (5 bases). Germline CDR1 reads SGHKS; CDR2 reads YYEKEE (reference sequence). Trimming removed 0 bases at V and 5 bases at J, with 12 bases between. The CDR3 is 14 residues long. CDR3 DNA: TGTGCCAGCAGCTTGGGGTGGGAGTCCAACGAGCAGTACTTC. Translating it yields CASSLGWESNEQYF.

This clone appeared a single time. The chain combines TRBV2 with TRBJ1-1; TRBD1 aligns across 7 bases. This CDR3 is 16 amino acids long. The germline V gene encodes CDR1 SNHLY and CDR2 FYNNEI. The V and J ends lost 4 bases and 3 bases, in that order; junction bases with no gene match: 11. The CDR3 sequence: CASSALLDRVDTEAFF. The CDR3 bases are TGTGCCAGCAGTGCTCTATTAGACAGGGTCGACACTGAAGCTTTCTTT.

The chain employs TRBV9 and TRBJ1-2; 8 nucleotides match TRBD1. After removal of 4 bases from V and 6 bases from J, the junction contained 8 bases not matched to a gene. Germline-derived CDR1 and CDR2 are SGDLS and YYNGEE. This CDR3 has 14 amino acids. CDR3 sequence: CASSPRQGWDGYTF. DNA for the CDR3: TGTGCCAGCAGCCCGAGACAGGGGTGGGATGGCTACACCTTC.

V is TRBV5-5 and J is TRBJ1-6; 7 bases align to TRBD1. The CDR3 covers 17 residues. After removal of 5 bases from V and 0 bases from J, the junction contained 8 bases not matched to a gene. Germline-derived CDR1 and CDR2 are SGHKS and YYEKEE (reference sequence). The CDR3 here is CASRPWTGSSYNSPLHF. For the CDR3, the DNA is TGTGCCAGCAGACCTTGGACAGGTAGCTCCTATAATTCACCCCTCCACTTT.

The V and J genes are TRBV7-8 and TRBJ1-4; D uncertain. Trimming removed 0 bases at V and 8 bases at J, with 16 bases between. Germline V gene sequence: CDR1 SGHVS, CDR2 FQNEAQ. The CDR3 runs 16 residues. CDR3: CASSLAGGDRGEKLFF. Here the CDR3 DNA reads TGTGCCAGCAGCTTAGCAGGCGGGGATCGAGGCGAAAAACTGTTTTTT.

The V gene is TRBV27, the J gene TRBJ2-5; 8 bases agree with TRBD1. The ends lost 7 bases at V and 5 bases at J; junction bases unmatched: 6. The CDR3 runs to 13 residues. The germline V gene encodes CDR1 MNHEY and CDR2 SMNVEV (reference sequence). The CDR3 nucleotides read TGTGCCAGCATGCAGGGGGCGCGGGAGACCCAGTACTTC. Encoded protein: CASMQGARETQYF.

This sequence joins TRBV3-1 (or the pseudogene TRBV3-2) and TRBJ2-3, with a tentative D call TRBD2 (7 bases). From germline, CDR1 is LGHDT and CDR2 YNNKEL (reference sequence). V shed 4 bases and J shed 4 bases, with 18 bases lying between them. The CDR3 runs to 16 residues. CDR3 nucleotides: TGTGCCAGCAGCCTAGACCCCGGGGGGCTGTCAGATACGCAGTATTTT. This sequence encodes CASSLDPGGLSDTQYF.

A word on this clone: A junction end diverges from the germline sequence, so it may reflect a read error. V usage is TRBV25-1 and J usage is TRBJ1-2; no definite D call. There are 11 residues in the CDR3. Germline-derived CDR1 and CDR2 are MGHDK and SYGVNS. Here the CDR3 reads CASSDVGSLAF. The CDR3 region has the DNA TGTGCCAGCAGTGATGTAGGGAGTTTGGCCTTC.

This chain uses TRBV18 with TRBJ2-2; D remains ambiguous. The CDR3 spans 13 residues. The V and J ends lost 4 bases and 5 bases respectively, with 8 bases between them. Per germline, CDR1 KGHSH and CDR2 LQKENI. For the CDR3, the DNA is TGTGCCAGCTCACTCCGAGAGACCGGGGAGCTGTTTTTT. It encodes CASSLRETGELFF.

This chain connects TRBV5-4 to TRBJ2-5; weak D call: TRBD2 (6 bases). From germline, CDR1 is SGHNT and CDR2 YYREEE (reference sequence). With 3 bases removed from V and 4 bases from J, the gap between germline ends came to 22 bases. CDR3 length equals 17 residues. This chain's CDR3 is CASSSGRPSGVAETQYF. In nucleotides, the CDR3 is TGTGCCAGCAGCTCAGGGAGGCCCTCGGGGGTGGCAGAGACCCAGTACTTC.

A remark on this clone: A junction end diverges from the germline sequence, so it may reflect a read error. The chain recombines TRBV5-4 with TRBJ2-1; 7 positions agree with TRBD1. The CDR3 is 14 amino acids. Germline V CDR1 and CDR2: SGHNT, YYREEE (reference sequence). The CDR3 spells CASSLGGAWDSQIF. DNA of the CDR3: TGTGCCAGCAGCTTGGGCGGAGCGTGGGACAGCCAGATCTTC.

The gene calls are TRBV18 and TRBJ2-7; D is possibly TRBD2 (6 bases). The CDR3 contains 14 residues. Germline V CDR1 and CDR2: KGHSH, LQKENI. V was pared by 1 base and J by 2 bases, with 9 bases between. The DNA for the CDR3 is TGTGCCAGCTCACCACACTCGGGAGCCTACGAGCAGTACTTC. Translating it yields CASSPHSGAYEQYF.

V and J are TRBV3-1 (or the pseudogene TRBV3-2) and TRBJ2-2; 12 bases align to TRBD2. The CDR3 covers 17 residues. Trimming at V came to 4 bases and at J to 1 base, leaving 4 bases not matched to a gene. The germline gives CDR1 LGHDT, CDR2 YNNKEL (reference sequence). The CDR3 sequence is CASSLTSGGVNTGELFF. The CDR3 DNA follows: TGTGCCAGCAGCCTGACTAGCGGGGGCGTGAACACCGGGGAGCTGTTTTTT.

This chain connects TRBV5-5 to TRBJ2-5; 7 nucleotides agree with TRBD2. The CDR3 length is 16 residues. Germline assignment: CDR1 SGHKS and CDR2 YYEKEE (reference sequence). The ends lost 4 bases at V and 4 bases at J; junction bases unmatched: 13. The DNA for the CDR3 is TGTGCCAGCAGCCAACTATTTAGGGCTAGCGGAGAGACCCAGTACTTC. This gives the protein CASSQLFRASGETQYF.

The chain uses TRBV3-1 (or the pseudogene TRBV3-2) and TRBJ2-5; the match to TRBD2 covers 10 bases. This CDR3 is built from 16 residues. Losses at the gene ends were 0 bases for V and 5 bases for J; bases not matched to a gene: 6. Germline CDR1 and CDR2: LGHDT and YNNKEL (reference sequence). CDR3 sequence reads: CASSQDFALAGETQYF. CDR3 DNA: TGTGCCAGCAGCCAAGATTTCGCACTAGCGGGGGAGACCCAGTACTTC.